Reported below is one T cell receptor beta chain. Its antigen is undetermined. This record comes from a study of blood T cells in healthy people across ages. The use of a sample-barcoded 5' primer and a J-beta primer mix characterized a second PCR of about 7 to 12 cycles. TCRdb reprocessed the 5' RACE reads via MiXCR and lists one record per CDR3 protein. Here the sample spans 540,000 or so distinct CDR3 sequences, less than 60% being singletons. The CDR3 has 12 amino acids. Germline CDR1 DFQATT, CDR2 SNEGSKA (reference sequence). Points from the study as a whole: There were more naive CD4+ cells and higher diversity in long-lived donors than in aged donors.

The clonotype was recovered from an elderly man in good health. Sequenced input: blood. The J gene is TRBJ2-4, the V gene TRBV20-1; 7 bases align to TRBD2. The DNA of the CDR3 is TGCATTGCAGCGGGACGCAAAAACATTCAGTACTTC. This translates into CIAAGRKNIQYF.